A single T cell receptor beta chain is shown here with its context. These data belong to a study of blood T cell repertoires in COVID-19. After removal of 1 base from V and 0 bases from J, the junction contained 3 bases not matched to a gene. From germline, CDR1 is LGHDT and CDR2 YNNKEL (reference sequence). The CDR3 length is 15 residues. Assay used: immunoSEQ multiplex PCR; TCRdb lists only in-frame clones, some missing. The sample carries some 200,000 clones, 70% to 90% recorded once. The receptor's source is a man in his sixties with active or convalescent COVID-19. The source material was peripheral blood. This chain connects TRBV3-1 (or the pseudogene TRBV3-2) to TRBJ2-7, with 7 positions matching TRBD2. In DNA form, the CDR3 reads TGTGCCAGCAGCCAAGGGCTAGCGGCCTCCTACGAGCAGTACTTC. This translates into CASSQGLAASYEQYF.